The T cell receptor beta chain described here comes from a study of tumor and adjacent non-tumor tissue in lung cancer. The library came from three nested PCR rounds adapted from ARM-PCR protocols. TCRdb redid the calling of the multiplex PCR reads with MiXCR, one entry per CDR3 protein. The repertoire consists of approximately 90,000 distinct CDR3 sequences, with 67% occurring once and the leading ten covering around 20%. RNA was extracted from bulk tissue without any cell sorting. The CDR3 runs to 12 residues. The study's findings and limits: Significantly higher TCR diversity was found in tumor than normal lung.

As for this clonotype: Its specificity is not known. Its ends do not fully match the called genes, so a read error is possible.

The source material was lung tumor tissue. The clonotype originates from a man aged 55 to 69 with non-small cell lung cancer. The chain is built from TRBV12-3 or TRBV12-4 and TRBJ2-7; D tentatively reads TRBD1 or TRBD2 (5 bases each). CDR3 nucleotides: TGTGTCAGCAGATTATCGGGGACCGAGCAGTATTTC. Its protein product is CVSRLSGTEQYF.